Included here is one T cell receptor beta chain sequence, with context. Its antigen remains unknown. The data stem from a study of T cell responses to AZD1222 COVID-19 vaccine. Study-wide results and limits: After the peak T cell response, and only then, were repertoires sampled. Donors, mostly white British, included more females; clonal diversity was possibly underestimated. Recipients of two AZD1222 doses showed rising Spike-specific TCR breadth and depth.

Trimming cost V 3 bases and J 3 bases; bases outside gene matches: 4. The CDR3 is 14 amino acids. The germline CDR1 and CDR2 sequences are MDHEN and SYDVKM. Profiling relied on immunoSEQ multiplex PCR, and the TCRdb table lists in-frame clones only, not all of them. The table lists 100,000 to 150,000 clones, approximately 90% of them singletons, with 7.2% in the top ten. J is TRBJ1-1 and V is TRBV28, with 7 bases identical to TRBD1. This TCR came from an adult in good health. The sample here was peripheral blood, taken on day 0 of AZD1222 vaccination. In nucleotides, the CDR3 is TGTGCCAGCAGTTTCGCCAGGGGGTACACTGAAGCTTTCTTT. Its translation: CASSFARGYTEAFF. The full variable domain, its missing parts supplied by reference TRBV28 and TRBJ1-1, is DVKVTQSSRYLVKRTGEKVFLECVQDMDHENMFWYRQDPGLGLRLIYFSYDVKMKEKGDIPEGYSVSREKKERFSLILESASTNQTSMYLCASSFARGYTEAFFGQGTRLTVV.